This T cell receptor beta chain was sequenced in a study of blood T cell repertoires in COVID-19. Profiled with immunoSEQ multiplex PCR; TCRdb holds only in-frame clones, not every one. Of approximately 300,000 clones in the sample, approximately 80% are singletons; the top ten hold around 3.9%. V was clipped by 1 base and J by 3 bases; unmatched bases: 5. CDR1 and CDR2 (germline): SQVTM, ANQGSEA. The CDR3 runs 16 residues. The gene calls are TRBV29-1 and TRBJ2-1; 11 positions match TRBD2. Sequencing was performed on peripheral blood. This clonotype was obtained from a woman between 45 and 65 years old with active or convalescent COVID-19. In nucleotides, the CDR3 is TGCAGCGTTGAAGGGGGACTAGCGGCCCACTACAATGAGCAGTTCTTC. Its protein is CSVEGGLAAHYNEQFF.